This record concerns one TCR beta chain sequence. The count of this clonotype is one. Its specific antigen is unknown. The sample holds no much larger clone one base away, and base qualities are not on file. One read amounts to weak evidence. This sample was taken from a study of T cells in Graves' hyperthyroidism and ophthalmopathy (dated by TCRdb to about 2019). Notes on the research overall: Peripheral blood was collected at initial diagnosis, before any treatment. To identify distinguishing TCR V-J signatures, a discovery cohort of some 100 patients was used, comprising 43 with Graves' ophthalmopathy and around 57 with stable Graves' hyperthyroidism. Prospective prediction of ophthalmopathy was tested in an independent validation cohort of 18 to 20 hyperthyroidism patients and 15 to 17 patients who later progressed to ophthalmopathy. For training and testing, the 100 or so patients in the discovery cohort were randomly divided in a 7:3 ratio. The study also compared thyroid tissue and blood T-cell repertoires from about six Graves' hyperthyroidism patients. Following sampling, methimazole starting at 30 mg daily was given to hyperthyroidism patients, and high-dose intravenous methylprednisolone was given to ophthalmopathy patients. According to the paper, TCR Vbeta CDR3 sequencing was carried out on around 140 peripheral blood samples, which came from 40 to 45 ophthalmopathy, under 80 hyperthyroidism and roughly 17 progressor patients. The paper's findings and limits, for the study overall: A model built on a 13 V-J signature distinguished ophthalmopathy from stable hyperthyroidism, reaching about 88% sensitivity and 81% to 83% specificity in cross-validation and 80%/75% in testing. During validation, the model predicted progression to ophthalmopathy a median of approximately 6.5 months ahead of onset, with approximately 70% sensitivity and 72% to 80% specificity. Most expanded thyroid clonotypes (frequency above 0.001) were also found in blood, which suggests that blood repertoires may mirror thyroid immune responses. No statistical method was used to set the sample size in advance, and investigators knew the group allocation.

Unmatched junction bases come to 8, with V trimmed by 5 bases and J by 6 bases. The CDR3 numbers 14 residues from cysteine through phenylalanine. Only the CDR3 portion is preserved as DNA: 42 bases, with reading frame beginning at the first base. CDR1 is given as DFQATT and CDR2 as SNEGSKA, both from the germline V gene (reference sequence). Amplification of TCR beta CDR3 regions was carried out from RNA transcripts. For the first round of RT-PCR on the TCR CDR3, the HTBI primer set was used together with the Qiagen OneStep RT-PCR kit. Libraries were constructed in a second round of multiplex PCR, after which size selection and purification were carried out. Libraries were sequenced paired-end with 100 bp reads on an Illumina HiSeq2000. For the original study's pipeline: Raw data were processed with SOAPnuke, discarding reads with adapters, uncalled bases, mean Phred below 15, or no exact constant-primer or identifier match. High-quality paired reads were merged with COPE v1.2.5, and unique nucleotide sequences were defined as clonotypes. Clonotypes were aligned to IMGT TRBV, TRBD and TRBJ reference segments using MiTCR v1.1. Only V-J combinations with frequency above 0.0001, covering 99.2% of repertoires, were analysed. A TCS score was defined as the ratio between F50 (clonal expansion) and ExV (chaos), using BLOSUM62-based TCRdist between CDR3 peptides within each V-J. Welch's t-statistics and random forest reduced 514 V-J features to roughly 13, which were used in a naive Bayes classifier (R e1071). TCRdb ran its own pipeline on the public reads, namely fastp trimming at Q25 and MiXCR clone calling, and kept in-frame beta chains. Each CDR3 protein gets just one entry, which takes the most common genes and DNA from the rows behind it. V and J calls and clone size were set by TCRdb, not the authors. Within this sample are about 640,000 distinct CDR3 sequences, with about a fifth of them counted one time only. The ten largest make up over 30% of the sample.

Ophthalmopathy patients had moderately to severely active disease, Clinical Activity Score of at least 3, NOSPECS grade of at least 4, and duration under 3 months. Exclusion was applied to patients with uncontrolled infections, other autoimmune diseases, pregnancy or lactation. Clinical symptoms, serum thyroxine and TRAb, thyroid ultrasound, and orbital computed tomography formed the basis for the diagnoses. Ficoll-Paque density gradient centrifugation was used to isolate PBMCs from approximately 11 ml of fresh peripheral blood. Trizol reagent was used to extract total RNA, and RNA quality was then checked on an Agilent 2100 Bioanalyzer.

The source is a man aged 25-40 years with Graves' ophthalmopathy. In this chain, TRBV20-1 is recombined with TRBJ2-1; TRBD2 aligns with 9 central bases. Sample: blood. CDR3 sequence: CSAGSGRIPNEQFF. The nucleotide sequence is given as TGCAGTGCTGGTAGCGGGAGAATCCCCAATGAGCAGTTCTTC.